One and the same sample provided the 5 T cell receptor beta chains below, sequenced in a study of cytomegalovirus exposure and HLA in healthy donors (dated by TCRdb to 2016 to 2017). Libraries were prepared through the immunoSEQ multiplex PCR assay. TCRdb stores this immuneACCESS table with in-frame sequences only. Part of the clones is absent; in the studies checked, under half of the shortfall reflects unresolved V genes, and no reason is known for the rest. In this sample the table shows some 170,000 clones, about 85% of which occur a single time. The ten largest clones represent about 2.1% of the sample. Sequencing used PBMCs. These receptors originate from a man between 25 and 39 years old in good health and CMV-seropositive.

This chain joins TRBV29-1 and TRBJ1-5, with a tentative D call TRBD1 (6 bases). V was cut by 4 bases and J by 4 bases, with 11 bases left in between. The germline V gene has CDR1 SQVTM and CDR2 ANQGSEA. This CDR3 contains 13 residues. CDR3 DNA sequence: TGCAGCGTTGGGACAGAGGGGAATCAGCCCCAGCATTTT. Translated: CSVGTEGNQPQHF.

This rearrangement joins TRBV12-5 to TRBJ2-7; 10 bases align to TRBD1. CDR1 LGHNT and CDR2 FRNRAP come from the germline V gene. V lost 1 base and J lost 1; bases outside the gene matches: 1. The length of the CDR3 is 15 residues. CDR3 in amino acids: CASGLGTGGSYEQYF. The CDR3 DNA follows: TGTGCTAGTGGTTTGGGGACAGGGGGGTCCTACGAGCAGTACTTC.

This chain joins TRBV5-1 and TRBJ2-2; tentative D call: TRBD1 (6 bases). This CDR3 contains 15 residues. Trimming stripped 4 bases from V and 4 bases from J, with 14 bases between. Germline loops: CDR1 SGHRS, CDR2 YFSETQ. CDR3: CASSGRTEGTGELFF. The CDR3 nucleotides are TGCGCCAGCAGCGGTAGGACAGAGGGCACCGGGGAGCTGTTTTTT.

This sequence joins TRBV29-1 and TRBJ2-5, with a possible D match to TRBD1 (5 bases). The V gene lost 6 bases and the J gene lost 1 base, with 9 bases spanning the gap. Germline loops: CDR1 SQVTM, CDR2 ANQGSEA. The CDR3 sequence is 12 residues long. The CDR3 loop reads CSVPTVQETQYF. In DNA form, the CDR3 reads TGCAGCGTCCCGACAGTCCAAGAGACCCAGTACTTC.

The rearrangement links TRBV2 to TRBJ2-5; D possibly corresponds to TRBD1 (5 bases). Germline CDR1 SNHLY, CDR2 FYNNEI. V was shortened by 4 bases and J by 5 bases, with 11 bases between the two germline ends. The CDR3 contains 13 residues. The CDR3 here is CASSGQGRETQYF. The CDR3 region has the DNA TGTGCCAGCAGTGGGCAGGGAAGGGAGACCCAGTACTTC.